This T cell receptor (beta chain) was identified in a study of identical twins (dated by TCRdb to 2015 to 2016). For context, the study as a whole: The study deep-sequenced TCR alpha and beta repertoires from monozygotic twins, unrelated adults of various ages and cord blood to test whether fetal clonotypes persist. To rule out contamination, replicate twin experiments were performed at different times with different library preparation protocols. Overall study outcomes, separate from this receptor: Abundant cord blood beta clonotypes carried fewer insertions; young adult naive repertoires showed a weaker similar trend, while memory repertoires showed none. Out-of-frame TCR alpha sequences shared between twins showed an excess of low generation-probability sequences compared with coincidental sharing between unrelated individuals. Invariant T cells such as MAIT and iNKT could partly confound zero-insertion analyses, though diverse VJ usage argued against this for most clonotypes. In beta out-of-frame sequences, excess twin sharing was weaker, because having fewer shared sequences lowered the signal-to-noise ratio. Recombination models systematically underestimated out-of-frame TCR alpha sharing in monozygotic twins but agreed with sharing between unrelated individuals. Because the same donors could not be followed over many years, conclusions were based on cross-sectional statistical analysis.

Library generation was performed with 5' RACE. Sequencing was carried out with an Illumina HiSeq 2000. Template switching introduced a universal primer binding site; the final cDNA contained a unique molecular identifier, enabling accurate counting of TCR cDNA molecules. Specific primers in the conserved constant-segment region were used to synthesize first-strand cDNA for the TCR alpha and beta chains. To control for contamination, each cDNA library was double barcoded with a SMART-Mk sample barcode plus Illumina barcodes. TruSeq adapter sequences and Illumina sample barcodes were added in two successive PCR steps. TCR alpha and beta cDNA libraries were sequenced on the Illumina HiSeq platform with custom primers. The authors' pipeline ran thus. Raw reads were processed with MiGEC to extract unique molecular identifiers, and MiXCR was used to determine CDR3 positions. Recombination models were inferred per individual with the repgenHMM and IGoR tools using an EM algorithm. The tcR package in R was used for shared clonotype analysis, with sharing normalized by the product of cloneset sizes. To study raw recombination without the effects of thymic and clonal selection, out-of-frame nonproductive sequences were analyzed. TCRdb ran its own pipeline on the public reads, namely fastp trimming at Q25 and MiXCR clone calling, and kept in-frame beta chains. For every CDR3 protein sequence, its rows merge into one entry that carries the most common genes and DNA. The V and J calls, along with clone size, are taken from TCRdb and not from the paper's own processing. The sample table holds about 660,000 distinct CDR3 sequences, of which 8.5% to 9% were seen once. The top ten clones comprise 0.98% of the sample.

All donors were healthy Caucasians. Three pairs of female monozygotic twins, all aged roughly 18 to 29 years, made up the twin cohort. The RNA used for TCR libraries was isolated from peripheral blood mononuclear cells. Trimming removed 5 bases from V and 3 bases from J; the gene matches leave 8 bases unexplained. There are 15 amino acids in the CDR3, from cysteine to phenylalanine inclusive. Only the CDR3 DNA stays, 45 bases, in frame from base 1. The CDR1 and CDR2 encoded by the germline V gene (reference sequence) are LNHDA and SQIVND. This clonotype came up many times. Its cognate antigen has yet to be identified. One base away there is no much larger clone; base qualities are not given. The same sample was also studied in work on yellow fever vaccine responses in identical twins. As the second publication notes: According to the authors, the vaccine-induced T cell response in identical twins seemed to be partly convergent and partly specific to each individual. In identical twins, the study followed T cell clones that responded to the vaccine with precision.

The V gene is TRBV19 and the J gene is TRBJ2-7; 9 of the junction bases match TRBD2. This sequence was found in a woman younger than 35 in good health. Material: PBMCs. The nucleotide sequence is TGTGCCAGTAGTTGGACTAGCGAAACTTACTACGAGCAGTACTTC. This encodes CASSWTSETYYEQYF.